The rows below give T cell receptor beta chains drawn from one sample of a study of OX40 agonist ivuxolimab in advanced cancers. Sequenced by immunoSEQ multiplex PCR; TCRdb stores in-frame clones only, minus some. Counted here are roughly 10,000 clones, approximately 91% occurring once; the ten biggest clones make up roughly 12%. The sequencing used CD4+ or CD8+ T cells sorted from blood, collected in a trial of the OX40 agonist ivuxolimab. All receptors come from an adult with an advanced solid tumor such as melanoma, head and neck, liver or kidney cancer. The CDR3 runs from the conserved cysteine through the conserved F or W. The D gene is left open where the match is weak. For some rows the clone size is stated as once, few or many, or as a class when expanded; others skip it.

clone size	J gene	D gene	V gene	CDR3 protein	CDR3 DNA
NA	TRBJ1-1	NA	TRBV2	CAAQRGGAGTEAFF	TGTGCCGCCCAAAGGGGGGGGGCCGGGACTGAAGCTTTCTTT
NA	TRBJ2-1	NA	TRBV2	CASSEFTGQLNEQFF	TGTGCCAGCAGTGAGTTCACGGGACAACTAAATGAGCAGTTCTTC
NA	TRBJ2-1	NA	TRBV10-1	CASSESGGANEQFF	TGCGCCAGCAGTGAGTCGGGGGGGGCAAATGAGCAGTTCTTC
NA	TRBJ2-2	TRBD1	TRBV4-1	CASSLPAGTGYTGELFF	TGCGCCAGCAGCTTGCCTGCCGGGACAGGGTACACCGGGGAGCTGTTTTTT
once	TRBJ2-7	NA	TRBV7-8	CASSSQDYEQYF	TGTGCCAGCAGCTCACAGGACTACGAGCAGTACTTC
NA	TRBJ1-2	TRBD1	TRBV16	CASSHTLTGGEDYGYTF	TGTGCCAGCAGCCACACACTGACAGGGGGCGAAGACTATGGCTACACCTTC
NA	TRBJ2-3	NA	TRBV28	CASSAVESADTQYF	TGTGCCAGCAGTGCCGTAGAGTCGGCAGATACGCAGTATTTT
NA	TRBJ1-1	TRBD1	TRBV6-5	CASSRQGLNTEAFF	TGTGCCAGCAGTAGACAGGGCCTGAACACTGAAGCTTTCTTT
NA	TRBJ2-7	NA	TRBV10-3	CATKGDRSYEQYF	TGTGCCACCAAGGGGGACCGCTCCTACGAGCAGTACTTC
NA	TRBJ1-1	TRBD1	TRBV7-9	CASSLGQGEAFF	TGTGCCAGCAGCTTAGGACAGGGTGAAGCTTTCTTT
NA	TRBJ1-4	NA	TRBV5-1	CASGIGGEKLFF	TGCGCCAGCGGGATTGGAGGGGAAAAACTGTTTTTT
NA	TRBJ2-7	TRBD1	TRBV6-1	CATAGTGIYEQYF	TGTGCCACCGCCGGGACAGGGATCTACGAGCAGTACTTC
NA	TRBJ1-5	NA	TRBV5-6	CASSGGGGIPQPQHF	TGTGCCAGCAGCGGCGGCGGGGGGATCCCTCAGCCCCAGCATTTT
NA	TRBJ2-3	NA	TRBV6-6	CASCRATTDTQYF	TGTGCCAGCTGCAGGGCGACCACAGATACGCAGTATTTT
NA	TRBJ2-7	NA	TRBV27	CAAGYPYEQYF	TGTGCCGCGGGGTACCCCTACGAGCAGTACTTC
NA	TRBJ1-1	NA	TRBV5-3	CARSSGLTNTEAFF	TGTGCCAGAAGCTCGGGACTCACGAACACTGAAGCTTTCTTT
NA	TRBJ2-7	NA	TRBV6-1	CASHSDSYEQYF	TGTGCCAGTCACTCGGACAGTTACGAGCAGTACTTC
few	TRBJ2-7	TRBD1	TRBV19	CASSMTGGSYEQYF	TGTGCCAGTAGTATGACAGGGGGGAGCTACGAGCAGTACTTC
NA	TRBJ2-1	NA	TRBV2	CASTMQLQGGEQFF	TGTGCCAGTACAATGCAACTCCAGGGGGGTGAGCAGTTCTTC
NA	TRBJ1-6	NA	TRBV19	CASSSGPYNSPLHF	TGTGCCAGCTCTTCGGGGCCCTATAATTCACCCCTCCACTTT
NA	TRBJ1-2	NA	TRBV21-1	CASSKVRGCTVHGYTF	TGTGCCAGCAGCAAAGTTCGTGGGTGTACCGTTCATGGCTACACCTTC
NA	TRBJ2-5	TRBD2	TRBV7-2	CASSGLAGGRETQYF	TGTGCCAGCAGTGGACTAGCGGGGGGGAGGGAGACCCAGTACTTC
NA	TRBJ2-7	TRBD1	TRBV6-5	CASSYLGQVHEQYF	TGTGCCAGCAGTTACCTGGGACAGGTCCACGAGCAGTACTTC
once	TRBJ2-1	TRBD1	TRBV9	CASSVGQGAWEQFF	TGTGCCAGCAGCGTCGGACAGGGGGCCTGGGAGCAGTTCTTC
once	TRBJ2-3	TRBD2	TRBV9	CASSVEDSGGNTDTQYF	TGTGCCAGCAGCGTAGAAGATAGCGGGGGGAACACAGATACGCAGTATTTT
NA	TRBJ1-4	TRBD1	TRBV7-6	CASSISPGGEEKLFF	TGTGCCAGCAGCATTAGCCCAGGGGGGGAGGAAAAACTGTTTTTT
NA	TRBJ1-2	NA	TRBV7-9	CAISAGNYGYTF	TGTGCCATCTCGGCGGGTAACTATGGCTACACCTTC
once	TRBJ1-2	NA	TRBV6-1	CASSGVKGYGYTF	TGTGCCAGCAGTGGGGTGAAGGGCTATGGCTACACCTTC